This T cell receptor (beta chain) was found in a study of Ad26.COV2.S vaccination and SARS-CoV-2 variants. As for the study in general: The authors gave Ad26.COV2.S intramuscularly, either once or twice 56 days apart.

The data were produced by immunoSEQ multiplex PCR, yet TCRdb's version contains in-frame clones alone and is incomplete. The repertoire holds 300,000 to 400,000 clones, with 85% as singletons. Documented treatment: some 20 received Ad26.COV2.S at low or high dose, single or two shots; about 5 received placebo; per-sample allocation not given. On day 63 after the first injection, vaccine and placebo recipients gave samples. The germline V gene encodes CDR1 SGHTA and CDR2 FQGNSA. The CDR3 has 14 amino acids. The ends were cut back, 4 bases at V and 7 bases at J, with 14 bases in the middle. Comment on this clone: Its matching antigen is unknown.

Study results and caveats: Vaccinees reportedly had broad spike-specific CD8+ and CD4+ T cell responses.

Sequenced material: peripheral blood, taken in a trial of Ad26.COV2.S vaccine versus placebo. This rearrangement joins TRBV7-2 to TRBJ1-5, with a tentative D call TRBD1 (6 bases). The source is a person between 18 and 65 years old who received the Ad26.COV2.S COVID-19 vaccine or a placebo. CDR3 bases: TGTGCCAGCAGCTACCCAGGGGCCGGGCAGCCCCAGCATTTT. It is translated as CASSYPGAGQPQHF.